Detailed here is one T cell receptor (beta chain). The CDR3 has 14 amino acids. J lost 4 bases, V lost 8 bases, and 5 bases had no gene match. The germline gives CDR1 SNHLY, CDR2 FYNNEI. This sample was taken from a study of blood T cell repertoires in COVID-19. Study at large: Acute and convalescent COVID-19 specimens originated in the United States, Italy and Spain.

TCRdb's copy holds only in-frame clones and misses some; the assay was immunoSEQ multiplex PCR. The table records about 300,000 clones, about 82% of them present only once. The sequenced material came from peripheral blood. The J gene is TRBJ2-2, the V gene TRBV2; 9 bases map to TRBD2. This sequence was found in a woman aged 45 to 65 with acute or convalescent COVID-19. The CDR3 DNA sequence: TGTGCCAGCGCGTCTAGCGGGACCACCGGGGAGCTGTTTTTT. This sequence encodes CASASSGTTGELFF.